One T cell receptor beta chain is described in this entry. The antigen is undetermined. In the naive CD8 group, cells lacked CD45RO and were positively selected for CCR7, so terminally differentiated effector memory CD45RA+ cells were left out. TCRdb's table, derived via immunoSEQ multiplex PCR, lists solely in-frame clones and lacks some. The data hold under 850,000 clones, with 80% to 95% observed a single time. The CDR3 extends over 11 amino acids. Trimming stripped 1 base from V and 8 bases from J, with 4 bases between. Germline values: CDR1 SGHRS, CDR2 YFSETQ. The data derive from a study of shared clonotypes between healthy human individuals. Study observations and caveats: Shared clonotypes: approximately 4.5% naive CD4, roughly 4% naive CD8, 2.3% memory CD4, about 0.41% memory CD8.

The sequencing input was naive CD8+ T cells sorted from blood. The V call is TRBV5-1, the J call TRBJ2-1, with D hard to call. This receptor was identified in a man aged 25-45 years in good health. The CDR3 DNA is TGCGCCAGCAGCTTGCAGGATGAGCAGTTCTTC. Translated, it gives CASSLQDEQFF.